The source of this TCR beta chain is a study of identical twins. TCRdb itself ran the 5' RACE reads through MiXCR, one entry per CDR3 protein. The data show about 550,000 distinct CDR3 sequences, about a fifth seen once. These data are also associated with another study on yellow fever vaccine responses in identical twins.

The sequence came from a woman under 30 in good health. The sample consisted of CD4+ T cells sorted from blood.

The DNA of the CDR3 is TGTGCCAGCAGGGGGGAGCTTCTCTACAATGAGCAGTTCTTC. Translation gives CASRGELLYNEQFF. V is TRBV11-3 and J is TRBJ2-1; the D call may be TRBD1 or TRBD2 (5 bases each). CDR3 size: 14 residues. Trimming cost V 6 bases and J 3 bases, with 12 bases left between them. Germline assignment: CDR1 SGHNT and CDR2 YENEEA. Based on the CDR3 plus reference TRBV11-3 and TRBJ2-1, the full variable domain is EAGVVQSPRYKIIEKKQPVAFWCNPISGHNTLYWYLQNLGQGPELLIRYENEEAVDDSQLPKDRFSAERLKGVDSTLKIQPAELGDSAVYLCASRGELLYNEQFFGPGTRLTVL.